This passage covers 2 T cell receptor beta chains from one sample sequenced in a study of T cells in Graves' hyperthyroidism and ophthalmopathy. RNA transcripts yielded amplified TCR beta CDR3 regions. First-round RT-PCR targeting the TCR CDR3 was performed with the HTBI primer set. TCRdb reanalysed the multiplex PCR reads using MiXCR and keeps one entry per CDR3 protein. Of approximately 560,000 distinct CDR3 sequences listed, approximately 14% were seen once; the top ten hold under 7.5%. The specimen was blood. These receptors all come from a woman between 25 and 40 years old with Graves' hyperthyroidism.

Ten or more counts support this clonotype. J is TRBJ1-1 and V is TRBV3-1, with D unclear. This CDR3 is 14 amino acids long. CDR1 LGHDT and CDR2 YNNKEL come from the germline V gene (reference sequence). V dropped 1 base and J dropped 1 base, with 7 bases sitting between them. The CDR3 region has the DNA TGTGCCAGCAGCCAAGGCAGCAAGAACACTGAAGCTTTCTTT. Its protein is CASSQGSKNTEAFF.

This clonotype was picked up a small number of times. This chain joins TRBV28 and TRBJ2-1; no clear D. The germline V gene encodes CDR1 MDHEN and CDR2 SYDVKM. There are 13 residues in the CDR3. Trimming removed 3 bases at V and 9 bases at J, with 12 bases between. The CDR3 sequence is CASSFAGSGEQFF. CDR3 nucleotide sequence: TGTGCCAGCAGTTTTGCTGGGTCCGGTGAGCAGTTCTTC.